Listed below are T cell receptor beta chains from one sample, sequenced in a study of T cell responses to AZD1222 COVID-19 vaccine. The assay was immunoSEQ multiplex PCR, and TCRdb's table has in-frame clones only and misses some. Among about 190,000 clones listed, approximately 92% were seen once. The material sequenced was peripheral blood, taken on day 0 of AZD1222 vaccination. The receptors originated from an adult in good health. CDR3s include the opening cysteine and the closing phenylalanine or tryptophan. Fields, in order: clone size, D gene, J gene, V gene, CDR3 protein, CDR3 DNA. A D gene is named only where the DNA matches it firmly. Rows give clone size only sometimes, using once, few, many, or a class for an expanded clone.

clone_size: few; d_call: .; j_call: TRBJ2-4; v_call: TRBV13; cdr3_aa: CASSQEGRENIQYF; cdr3_nt: TGTGCCAGCAGCCAAGAGGGTCGCGAAAACATTCAGTACTTC
clone_size: once; d_call: .; j_call: TRBJ2-3; v_call: TRBV9; cdr3_aa: CASSAQTGADTQYF; cdr3_nt: TGTGCCAGCAGCGCCCAAACAGGAGCAGATACGCAGTATTTT
clone_size: .; d_call: .; j_call: TRBJ1-3; v_call: TRBV7-9; cdr3_aa: CASSLAGQGGDTIYF; cdr3_nt: TGTGCCAGCAGCTTAGCCGGCCAGGGAGGGGACACCATATATTTT
clone_size: once; d_call: TRBD1; j_call: TRBJ1-6; v_call: TRBV7-8; cdr3_aa: CASSPLGQGESYNSPLHF; cdr3_nt: TGTGCCAGCAGCCCACTGGGACAGGGCGAATCCTATAATTCACCCCTCCACTTT
clone_size: .; d_call: .; j_call: TRBJ1-2; v_call: TRBV11-2; cdr3_aa: CASSPLRFPGYTF; cdr3_nt: TGTGCCAGCAGCCCCCTCCGGTTTCCTGGCTACACCTTC
clone_size: .; d_call: TRBD1; j_call: TRBJ2-1; v_call: TRBV5-1; cdr3_aa: CASSADRGHEQFF; cdr3_nt: TGCGCCAGCAGCGCGGACAGGGGCCATGAGCAGTTCTTC
clone_size: .; d_call: .; j_call: TRBJ2-6; v_call: TRBV15; cdr3_aa: CATSRVGEPGANVLTF; cdr3_nt: TGTGCCACCAGCAGAGTCGGGGAACCTGGGGCCAACGTCCTGACTTTC
clone_size: .; d_call: .; j_call: TRBJ2-7; v_call: TRBV19; cdr3_aa: CASSASGGQTYEQYF; cdr3_nt: TGTGCCAGTAGTGCCTCCGGGGGACAAACCTACGAGCAGTACTTC
clone_size: .; d_call: TRBD2; j_call: TRBJ2-5; v_call: TRBV19; cdr3_aa: CASRPGLAGGIQETQYF; cdr3_nt: TGTGCCAGTAGACCGGGACTAGCGGGGGGGATTCAAGAGACCCAGTACTTC
clone_size: .; d_call: .; j_call: TRBJ2-1; v_call: TRBV6-5; cdr3_aa: CASTSLAGPLLEQFF; cdr3_nt: TGTGCCAGCACCTCCCTGGCGGGACCCCTCCTTGAGCAGTTCTTC
clone_size: .; d_call: TRBD2; j_call: TRBJ2-5; v_call: TRBV6-6; cdr3_aa: CASSYGTSGGRGTQYF; cdr3_nt: TGTGCCAGCAGTTACGGGACTAGCGGGGGGAGAGGGACCCAGTACTTC
clone_size: .; d_call: .; j_call: TRBJ2-6; v_call: TRBV10-3; cdr3_aa: CAISTFTGTGANVLTF; cdr3_nt: TGTGCCATCAGCACCTTCACAGGGACCGGGGCCAACGTCCTGACTTTC
clone_size: .; d_call: .; j_call: TRBJ2-7; v_call: TRBV5-1; cdr3_aa: CASSLLGRLIDEQYF; cdr3_nt: TGCGCCAGCAGCTTGCTGGGCCGATTAATAGACGAGCAGTACTTC
clone_size: few; d_call: .; j_call: TRBJ1-4; v_call: TRBV6-5; cdr3_aa: CASSYEHYSEKLFF; cdr3_nt: TGTGCCAGCAGTTACGAACATTATTCAGAAAAACTGTTTTTT
clone_size: .; d_call: TRBD1; j_call: TRBJ2-3; v_call: TRBV5-1; cdr3_aa: CASSWGGQGLTDTQYF; cdr3_nt: TGCGCCAGCAGCTGGGGGGGACAGGGGCTCACAGATACGCAGTATTTT
clone_size: many; d_call: .; j_call: TRBJ2-6; v_call: TRBV10-1; cdr3_aa: CASSAGSGSGANVLTF; cdr3_nt: TGCGCCAGCAGTGCAGGCTCTGGCTCTGGGGCCAACGTCCTGACTTTC
clone_size: .; d_call: TRBD1; j_call: TRBJ1-5; v_call: TRBV19; cdr3_aa: CASSQRTGAGQPQHF; cdr3_nt: TGTGCCAGTAGTCAACGGACAGGGGCGGGTCAGCCCCAGCATTTT
clone_size: .; d_call: .; j_call: TRBJ1-1; v_call: TRBV7-9; cdr3_aa: CASSLTQMNTEAFF; cdr3_nt: TGTGCCAGCAGCTTAACGCAGATGAACACTGAAGCTTTCTTT
clone_size: .; d_call: .; j_call: TRBJ2-3; v_call: TRBV30; cdr3_aa: CAWSVKRSGVDTQYF; cdr3_nt: TGTGCCTGGAGTGTAAAAAGGTCGGGCGTGGATACGCAGTATTTT
clone_size: .; d_call: TRBD1; j_call: TRBJ1-4; v_call: TRBV19; cdr3_aa: CASSVSGTGSEKLFF; cdr3_nt: TGTGCCAGTAGTGTCTCCGGGACAGGCAGCGAAAAACTGTTTTTT
clone_size: .; d_call: .; j_call: TRBJ2-3; v_call: TRBV7-8; cdr3_aa: CASSPLNGWTDTQYF; cdr3_nt: TGTGCCAGCAGTCCCCTAAACGGGTGGACAGATACGCAGTATTTT
clone_size: .; d_call: .; j_call: TRBJ1-6; v_call: TRBV14; cdr3_aa: CASSQGQSPSSPLHF; cdr3_nt: TGTGCCAGCAGCCAAGGACAGTCCCCGAGTTCACCCCTCCACTTT